A selection of T cell receptor beta chains follows, all from one sample in a study of blood T cell repertoires in COVID-19. Only in-frame clones appear in the TCRdb table, and some are missing; sequencing was by immunoSEQ multiplex PCR. This table holds hundreds of thousands of clones, about 85% found once. Sequencing input: peripheral blood. The source of these receptors is a man aged 35-49 years with acute or convalescent COVID-19. The CDR3 runs from the conserved cysteine through the conserved F or W.

v_call	j_call	cdr3_aa
TRBV6-5	TRBJ1-1	CATQTDTIIGAFF
TRBV11-2	TRBJ2-1	CASSTRGAGSYNEQFF
TRBV18	TRBJ1-5	CASSPSFSNQPQHF
TRBV7-9	TRBJ2-7	CASSLPTPRYEQYF
TRBV9	TRBJ1-3	CASSGGGNTIYF
TRBV28	TRBJ1-1	CASSWRPMNTEAFF
TRBV30	TRBJ1-3	CAWGPGQGENTIYF
TRBV19	TRBJ1-6	CASSQFSSPLHF
TRBV10-3	TRBJ1-1	CAISQGQGNTEAFF
TRBV18	TRBJ2-6	CASSLSGANVLTF
TRBV9	TRBJ2-7	CASSALGTGSSYEQYF
TRBV7-2	TRBJ2-3	CASSVSGGASTDTQYF
TRBV7-9	TRBJ1-1	CASSLTGTGNTEAFF
TRBV27	TRBJ2-3	CASLQAGGPIDTQYF
TRBV5-6	TRBJ2-1	CASSLAAGNEQFF
TRBV5-1	TRBJ2-2	CASSSDRGGTGELFF
TRBV19	TRBJ1-5	CASSIGSGTGSNQPQHF
TRBV19	TRBJ2-5	CASRPKGTGETQYF
TRBV13	TRBJ1-6	CASSEQRDFNSPLHF
TRBV15	TRBJ2-1	CATSRDREQFF
TRBV10-3	TRBJ2-7	CAISDNRGIYEQYF
TRBV28	TRBJ1-6	CASRAGQPLLPPLHF